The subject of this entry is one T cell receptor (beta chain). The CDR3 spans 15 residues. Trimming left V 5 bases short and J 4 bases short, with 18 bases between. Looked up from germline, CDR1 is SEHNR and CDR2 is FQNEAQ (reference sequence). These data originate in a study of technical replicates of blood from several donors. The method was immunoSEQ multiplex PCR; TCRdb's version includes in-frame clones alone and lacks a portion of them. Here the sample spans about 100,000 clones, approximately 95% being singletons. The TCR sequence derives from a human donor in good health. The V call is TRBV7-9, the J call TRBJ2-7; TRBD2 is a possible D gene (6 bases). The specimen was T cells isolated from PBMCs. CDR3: CASSGRTSRIYEQYF. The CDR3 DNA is TGTGCCAGCAGCGGAAGAACTAGCAGAATATACGAGCAGTACTTC.